The 32 T cell receptor beta chains presented below share a single source sample, sequenced in a study of blood T cell repertoires in COVID-19. Data came from immunoSEQ multiplex PCR; TCRdb stores just in-frame clones and leaves some out. The profile covers 260,000 or so clones, with approximately 83% appearing a single time and approximately 3.8% taken by the ten largest. Sequencing was done on a sample of PBMCs or T cells enriched from blood (not recorded which). These receptors were obtained from a woman in her 40s who had been exposed to COVID-19.

This clone turned up a few times. The chain joins TRBV5-1 to TRBJ1-2; a possible D gene is TRBD1 (5 bases). The germline V gene encodes CDR1 SGHRS and CDR2 YFSETQ. The CDR3 totals 13 residues. Trimming left V 4 bases short and J 4 bases short, with 11 bases between. CDR3 sequence: CASSPDTFYGYTF. The CDR3, as DNA: TGCGCCAGCAGCCCGGACACCTTCTATGGCTACACCTTC.

This chain joins TRBV19 and TRBJ1-4, with a tentative D call TRBD1 (6 bases). The CDR3 runs to 19 residues. Germline-derived CDR1 and CDR2 are LNHDA and SQIVND (reference sequence). V gave up 3 bases and J gave up 1 base, with 21 bases separating them. Written as DNA, the CDR3 is TGTGCCAGTAGTATTAGCCGGCTGGGACAATCAATAACTAATGAAAAACTGTTTTTT. The encoded protein is CASSISRLGQSITNEKLFF.

This clone was seen only once. This chain connects TRBV18 to TRBJ2-7, with TRBD1 identical over 11 bases. The V gene's germline CDR1 is KGHSH and CDR2 LQKENI. This CDR3 contains 19 residues. Losses at the gene ends were 2 bases for V and 2 bases for J; bases not matched to a gene: 14. The CDR3 reads CASSPGQGASPGVPYEQYF. CDR3 DNA sequence: TGTGCCAGCTCACCAGGACAGGGGGCCTCCCCCGGGGTACCCTACGAGCAGTACTTC.

Written as DNA, the CDR3 is TGTGCCAGCAGCTTGGTGTTGCAGGGGGCGGGTACTGAAGCTTTCTTT. Translated: CASSLVLQGAGTEAFF. The J gene is TRBJ1-1, the V gene TRBV5-5, with 8 bases lining up with TRBD1. V was pared by 0 bases and J by 5 bases, with 9 bases of the junction left unmatched. The CDR3 has 16 amino acids. Germline V gene sequence: CDR1 SGHKS, CDR2 YYEKEE (reference sequence). Based on the CDR3 plus reference TRBV5-5 and TRBJ1-1, the full variable domain is DAGVTQSPTHLIKTRGQQVTLRCSPISGHKSVSWYQQVLGQGPQFIFQYYEKEERGRGNFPDRFSARQFPNYSSELNVNALLLGDSALYLCASSLVLQGAGTEAFFGQGTRLTVV.

In nucleotides, the CDR3 is TGCGCCAGCAGCTCCGGGACAGGGAATGAAAAACTGTTTTTT. Translating it yields CASSSGTGNEKLFF. The gene calls are TRBV5-1 and TRBJ1-4; TRBD1 matches at 9 bases. The CDR3 has 14 amino acids. J lost 5 bases, V lost 3 bases, and 2 bases had no gene match. Per the germline V gene, CDR1 is SGHRS and CDR2 is YFSETQ.

This chain uses TRBV7-9 with TRBJ1-1; no clear D gene. The germline CDR1 and CDR2 sequences are SEHNR and FQNEAQ (reference sequence). This CDR3 is built from 13 residues. Trimming took 7 bases from V and 1 from J, leaving 10 bases between them. CDR3 residues: CASTHGKNTEAFF. The CDR3 DNA reads as TGTGCCAGCACTCACGGTAAGAACACTGAAGCTTTCTTT.

The rearrangement uses TRBV4-2 and TRBJ2-3, with D tentatively TRBD1 (6 bases). Germline V gene lookup returns CDR1 LGHNA and CDR2 YNFKEQ. Trimming pared 0 bases from V and 11 bases from J, leaving 15 bases between. This CDR3 spans 14 amino acids. The CDR3 DNA reads as TGTGCCAGCAGCCAAGACCTCGGGACAAGGGTGCAGTATTTT. This translates into CASSQDLGTRVQYF.

V and J are TRBV2 and TRBJ2-5; tentative D call: TRBD2 (6 bases). Germline CDR1 reads SNHLY; CDR2 reads FYNNEI. The CDR3 runs 14 residues. V gave up 8 bases and J gave up 5 bases, with 18 bases separating them. The CDR3 region is CASRDFEDTETQYF. In nucleotides, the CDR3 is TGTGCCAGCCGGGACTTTGAAGATACGGAGACCCAGTACTTC.

V usage is TRBV5-1 and J usage is TRBJ1-1; a weak D match, TRBD1 (5 bases). CDR1 and CDR2 from the germline V gene are SGHRS and YFSETQ. This CDR3 is 13 amino acids long. V lost 5 bases and J lost 2, with 10 bases in between. CDR3 loop: CASRVGANTEAFF. The CDR3 DNA sequence: TGCGCCAGCAGGGTAGGGGCTAACACTGAAGCTTTCTTT.

The V and J genes are TRBV4-2 and TRBJ1-6; 7 positions agree with TRBD1. Germline CDR1 LGHNA, CDR2 YNFKEQ. There are 17 residues in the CDR3. After removal of 4 bases from V and 7 bases from J, the junction contained 13 bases not matched to a gene. CDR3 DNA: TGTGCCAGCAGCCTGCAATTGGCAGGGGGATTAAATTCACCCCTCCACTTT. This translates into CASSLQLAGGLNSPLHF.

This chain connects TRBV19 to TRBJ2-3; TRBD2 matches 12 bases. Germline values: CDR1 LNHDA, CDR2 SQIVND (reference sequence). The CDR3 has 15 residues. The trim removed 7 bases at V and 2 bases at J, leaving 4 bases unmatched. The CDR3 protein is CASNRTSGDTDTQYF. CDR3 DNA sequence: TGTGCCAGTAACCGGACTAGCGGGGACACAGATACGCAGTATTTT.

The chain links TRBV5-1 to TRBJ1-1; TRBD1 matches at 9 bases. V lost 4 bases, J lost 8 bases, and 9 bases stayed unmatched. CDR3 size: 14 residues. Germline V gene sequence: CDR1 SGHRS, CDR2 YFSETQ. CDR3 in amino acids: CASSPETGGREAFF. CDR3 DNA: TGCGCCAGCAGCCCCGAGACAGGGGGTCGGGAAGCTTTCTTT.

The rearrangement joins TRBV29-1 to TRBJ2-2, with D possibly TRBD2 on 5 matching bases. Germline V CDR1 and CDR2: SQVTM, ANQGSEA. V was trimmed by 4 bases and J by 0 bases, leaving 9 bases between them. The length of the CDR3 is 14 residues. The CDR3 protein is CSVGTPSNTGELFF. DNA for the CDR3: TGCAGCGTTGGGACTCCTTCGAACACCGGGGAGCTGTTTTTT.

CDR3 loop: CASSPTSGGAEQFF. The CDR3 region has the DNA TGTGCCAGCTCACCGACTAGCGGGGGGGCGGAGCAGTTCTTC. The chain links TRBV18 to TRBJ2-1, with 14 bases identical to TRBD2. The CDR3 consists of 14 residues. Germline-derived CDR1 and CDR2 are KGHSH and LQKENI. After removal of 3 bases from V and 10 bases from J, the junction contained 2 bases not matched to a gene. The whole variable domain, filled in from reference TRBV18 and TRBJ2-1, reads NAGVMQNPRHLVRRRGQEARLRCSPMKGHSHVYWYRQLPEEGLKFMVYLQKENIIDESGMPKERFSAEFPKEGPSILRIQQVVRGDSAAYFCASSPTSGGAEQFFGPGTRLTVL.

The V call is TRBV7-3, the J call TRBJ1-3; D possibly corresponds to TRBD1 (6 bases). The V gene lost 9 bases and the J gene lost 9 bases, with 27 bases spanning the gap. Germline CDR1 is SGHTA and CDR2 is FQGTGA. The CDR3 runs to 16 residues. This chain's CDR3 is CARDTTLGALELTIYF. CDR3 nucleotide sequence: TGTGCCAGGGACACCACCTTGGGGGCCCTGGAACTCACCATATATTTT. Full variable domain (rest looked up from reference TRBV7-3 and TRBJ1-3): GAGVSQTPSNKVTEKGKYVELRCDPISGHTALYWYRQSLGQGPEFLIYFQGTGAADDSGLPNDRFFAVRPEGSVSTLKIQRTERGDSAVYLCARDTTLGALELTIYFGEGSWLTVV.

This clone was counted only a few times. The chain links TRBV19 to TRBJ2-3, with D unresolved. Trimming took 3 bases from V and 3 from J, leaving 7 bases between them. This CDR3 region has 13 residues. CDR1 LNHDA and CDR2 SQIVND come from the germline V gene (reference sequence). CDR3 in amino acids: CASSIQLTDTQYF. The CDR3 DNA sequence: TGTGCCAGTAGTATTCAGTTGACAGATACGCAGTATTTT.

This chain connects TRBV2 to TRBJ2-6, with TRBD2 as a possible D gene (6 bases). Trimming stripped 4 bases from V and 0 bases from J, with 7 bases between. Germline CDR1 SNHLY, CDR2 FYNNEI. The CDR3 sequence is 15 residues long. The CDR3 region is CASSGTTSGANVLTF. The CDR3 region has the DNA TGTGCCAGCAGTGGGACTACCTCTGGGGCCAACGTCCTGACTTTC.

The rearrangement uses TRBV4-2 and TRBJ2-7, with TRBD2 matching over 8 bases. V was clipped by 8 bases and J by 1 base; unmatched bases: 10. The germline V gene has CDR1 LGHNA and CDR2 YNFKEQ. This CDR3 comprises 15 residues. This chain's CDR3 is CASSPRGGHSYEQYF. The CDR3 coding sequence is TGTGCCAGCTCTCCCCGGGGGGGCCATTCCTACGAGCAGTACTTC.

The gene calls are TRBV19 and TRBJ2-1; 10 bases agree with TRBD2. V dropped 7 bases and J dropped 8; count of bases not matched to a gene: 8. Germline CDR1 is LNHDA and CDR2 is SQIVND (reference sequence). The CDR3 is made up of 14 amino acids. The DNA for the CDR3 is TGTGCCAGTACCGCGGGACTAGCGAAGGATGAGCAGTTCTTC. It translates to CASTAGLAKDEQFF.

The chain is built from TRBV6-5 and TRBJ2-1, with TRBD1 identical over 8 bases. CDR3 length equals 14 residues. The germline V gene has CDR1 MNHEY and CDR2 SVGAGI. V lost 5 bases, J lost 2 bases, and 2 bases stayed unmatched. The CDR3 reads CASSRTGPYNEQFF. The DNA for the CDR3 is TGTGCCAGCAGTCGGACAGGGCCCTACAATGAGCAGTTCTTC.

The CDR3 DNA reads TGTGCCAGCAGCCCCCCTAGACGCCGGAGCTCCTACGAGCAGTACTTC. Protein product: CASSPPRRRSSYEQYF. The chain is built from TRBV28 and TRBJ2-7; no definite D call. The germline gives CDR1 MDHEN, CDR2 SYDVKM. The CDR3 runs 16 residues. V was shortened by 6 bases and J by 0 bases, with 18 bases between the two germline ends. Supplemented by reference TRBV28 and TRBJ2-7, the full variable domain reads DVKVTQSSRYLVKRTGEKVFLECVQDMDHENMFWYRQDPGLGLRLIYFSYDVKMKEKGDIPEGYSVSREKKERFSLILESASTNQTSMYLCASSPPRRRSSYEQYFGPGTRLTVT.

The chain combines TRBV3-1 (or the pseudogene TRBV3-2) with TRBJ2-2, with TRBD2 matching over 13 bases. The V segment lost 5 bases and the J segment 6 bases; nucleotides outside the gene matches: 12. Germline CDR1 and CDR2: LGHDT and YNNKEL (reference sequence). The CDR3 has 18 amino acids. The CDR3 DNA reads as TGTGCCAGCAGCGCCGGACTAGCGGGGGCCCTGTCGTCCGGGGAGCTGTTTTTT. Amino acids: CASSAGLAGALSSGELFF.

This chain links TRBV19 with TRBJ2-3; TRBD1 agrees at 11 bases. Losses at the gene ends were 5 bases for V and 5 bases for J; bases not matched to a gene: 9. Per the germline V gene, CDR1 is LNHDA and CDR2 is SQIVND (reference sequence). The CDR3 sequence is 16 residues long. CDR3 nucleotide sequence: TGTGCCAGTAGTTTCTCGGGGACAGGGGGAATAGATACGCAGTATTTT. It specifies CASSFSGTGGIDTQYF.

The chain combines TRBV5-1 with TRBJ2-7, with 11 bases that match TRBD1. This CDR3 contains 14 residues. V shed 6 bases and J 0 bases; nucleotides not matched to a gene: 2. Germline V CDR1 and CDR2: SGHRS, YFSETQ. CDR3 bases: TGCGCCAGCACGGGGACAGGGGGCTCCTACGAGCAGTACTTC. It yields the protein CASTGTGGSYEQYF.

This chain links TRBV7-9 with TRBJ2-1; 12 nucleotides line up with TRBD2. With V trimmed by 6 bases and J by 6 bases, 9 bases remained unmatched. Germline CDR1 is SEHNR and CDR2 is FQNEAQ (reference sequence). This CDR3 is 16 amino acids long. The CDR3, as DNA: TGTGCCAGCAGTCCGACTAGCGGGGGCTTAGGCAATGAGCAGTTCTTC. It yields the protein CASSPTSGGLGNEQFF.

The chain has TRBV5-6 and TRBJ2-7, with TRBD1 matching over 9 bases. The CDR3 is 14 residues long. V lost 7 bases to trimming and J lost 2 bases; unmatched junction nucleotides: 7. Germline V gene lookup returns CDR1 SGHDT and CDR2 YYEEEE. CDR3 amino acids: CASGYRGPPYEQYF. Written as DNA, the CDR3 is TGTGCCAGCGGCTACAGGGGGCCACCCTACGAGCAGTACTTC.

The rearrangement joins TRBV23-1 to TRBJ1-1; D is unclear. TRBV23-1 is noted as an ORF with a role that remains uncertain. This CDR3 spans 11 amino acids. V was cut by 3 bases and J by 10 bases, with 9 bases left in between. The CDR3, as DNA: TGCGCCAGCAGTCACTCACCGCGAGCTTTCTTT. Translating gives CASSHSPRAFF.

The chain couples TRBV7-3 to TRBJ2-1; D ambiguous. The CDR3 extends over 15 amino acids. Germline CDR1 and CDR2: SGHTA and FQGTGA. Trimming pared 3 bases from V and 0 bases from J, leaving 9 bases between. The CDR3 sequence: CASSFQVSSYNEQFF. Written as DNA, the CDR3 is TGTGCCAGCAGCTTTCAGGTTAGCTCCTACAATGAGCAGTTCTTC.

The chain is built from TRBV3-1 (or the pseudogene TRBV3-2) and TRBJ1-1; D not resolved. The CDR3 consists of 13 residues. Trimming removed 2 bases from V and 1 base from J, with 5 bases in between. Germline-derived CDR1 and CDR2 are LGHDT and YNNKEL (reference sequence). The CDR3 loop is CASSQHGNTEAFF. As DNA, the CDR3 is TGTGCCAGCAGCCAACACGGGAACACTGAAGCTTTCTTT.

This clone was counted a single time. A much larger clone is a single base away; this may be a read error. This rearrangement joins TRBV28 to TRBJ2-7; D uncertain. This CDR3 region has 11 residues. V was cut by 5 bases and J by 3 bases, with 5 bases left in between. Germline V CDR1 and CDR2: MDHEN, SYDVKM. The CDR3 sequence: CASSNYYEQYF. CDR3 nucleotide sequence: TGTGCCAGCAGTAATTACTACGAGCAGTACTTC.

This rearrangement joins TRBV13 to TRBJ1-1; 9 bases align to TRBD1. Germline V lookup: CDR1 PRHDT, CDR2 FYEKMQ (reference sequence). Germline trimming cut 6 bases from V and 6 bases from J; bases unmatched to any gene: 14. The CDR3 is made up of 16 amino acids. The CDR3 protein is CASSPSTGGEMAEAFF. The DNA of the CDR3 is TGTGCCAGCAGTCCGTCGACAGGGGGGGAAATGGCTGAAGCTTTCTTT.

CDR3 DNA sequence: TGTGCCAGCAGCTTAGTCGCGGGGCTGAAGTATTTT. It yields the protein CASSLVAGLKYF. The chain combines TRBV7-2 with TRBJ2-3; TRBD2 is a possible D gene (6 bases). The CDR3 is 12 amino acids. V was cut by 1 base and J by 13 bases, with 12 bases left in between. CDR1 and CDR2 from the germline V gene are SGHTA and FQGNSA.